This is a list of T cell receptor beta chains from one sample in a study of cytomegalovirus exposure and HLA in healthy donors. Sequencing was performed with immunoSEQ multiplex PCR; in TCRdb, only in-frame clones are kept and a portion is missing. The table lists 99,000 or so clones, just over 75% of them singletons. The sample taken for sequencing was PBMCs. These receptors were collected from a man aged 35 to 55 in good health and CMV-seropositive. CDR3s include the opening cysteine and the closing phenylalanine or tryptophan. The D gene is left open where the match is weak. Clone sizes are given selectively: once, few, many, or a class where the clone is expanded.

v_gene	abundance	j_gene	d_gene	CDR3aa	CDR3nt
TRBV5-1	-	TRBJ2-7	TRBD1	CASSPGTGGWEQYF	TGCGCCAGCAGCCCCGGGACAGGGGGTTGGGAGCAGTACTTC
TRBV10-3	-	TRBJ1-3	-	CAIAPAGSGNTIYF	TGTGCCATTGCACCCGCCGGCTCTGGAAACACCATATATTTT
TRBV6-9	-	TRBJ2-4	-	CARGRGFGKNIQYF	TGTGCCAGGGGCAGGGGTTTTGGCAAAAACATTCAGTACTTC
TRBV6-9	-	TRBJ1-2	TRBD1	CASSPQTGTGAYGYTF	TGTGCCAGCAGCCCGCAAACCGGGACAGGGGCTTATGGCTACACCTTC
TRBV5-4	few	TRBJ2-7	-	CASSLRTIPYEQYF	TGTGCCAGCAGCTTAAGGACAATTCCCTACGAGCAGTACTTC
TRBV9	-	TRBJ2-1	TRBD2	CASSVGTSGSNEQFF	TGTGCCAGCAGCGTAGGGACTAGCGGTTCTAATGAGCAGTTCTTC
TRBV30	-	TRBJ1-1	-	CAWSRAGGTEAFF	TGTGCCTGGAGTAGGGCGGGTGGCACTGAAGCTTTCTTT
TRBV5-4	few	TRBJ1-2	TRBD1	CASSKRTGANYGYTF	TGTGCCAGCAGCAAACGGACAGGGGCCAACTATGGCTACACCTTC
TRBV9	-	TRBJ2-3	TRBD2	CASSAGLAGGQTDTQYF	TGTGCCAGCAGCGCCGGACTAGCGGGGGGGCAAACAGATACGCAGTATTTT
TRBV6-5	-	TRBJ2-5	-	CASSYSRAGLGYF	TGTGCCAGCAGTTACTCGAGGGCCGGGTTAGGATACTTC
TRBV29-1	-	TRBJ2-3	TRBD1	CSVRTGTATDTQYF	TGCAGCGTTCGAACCGGGACAGCTACAGATACGCAGTATTTT
TRBV10-1	-	TRBJ1-1	-	CASSQGTGARHF	TGCGCCAGCAGTCAGGGAACAGGAGCGAGACACTTT
TRBV9	-	TRBJ1-1	-	CASSAQQGNTEAFF	TGTGCCAGCAGCGCCCAACAGGGGAACACTGAAGCTTTCTTT